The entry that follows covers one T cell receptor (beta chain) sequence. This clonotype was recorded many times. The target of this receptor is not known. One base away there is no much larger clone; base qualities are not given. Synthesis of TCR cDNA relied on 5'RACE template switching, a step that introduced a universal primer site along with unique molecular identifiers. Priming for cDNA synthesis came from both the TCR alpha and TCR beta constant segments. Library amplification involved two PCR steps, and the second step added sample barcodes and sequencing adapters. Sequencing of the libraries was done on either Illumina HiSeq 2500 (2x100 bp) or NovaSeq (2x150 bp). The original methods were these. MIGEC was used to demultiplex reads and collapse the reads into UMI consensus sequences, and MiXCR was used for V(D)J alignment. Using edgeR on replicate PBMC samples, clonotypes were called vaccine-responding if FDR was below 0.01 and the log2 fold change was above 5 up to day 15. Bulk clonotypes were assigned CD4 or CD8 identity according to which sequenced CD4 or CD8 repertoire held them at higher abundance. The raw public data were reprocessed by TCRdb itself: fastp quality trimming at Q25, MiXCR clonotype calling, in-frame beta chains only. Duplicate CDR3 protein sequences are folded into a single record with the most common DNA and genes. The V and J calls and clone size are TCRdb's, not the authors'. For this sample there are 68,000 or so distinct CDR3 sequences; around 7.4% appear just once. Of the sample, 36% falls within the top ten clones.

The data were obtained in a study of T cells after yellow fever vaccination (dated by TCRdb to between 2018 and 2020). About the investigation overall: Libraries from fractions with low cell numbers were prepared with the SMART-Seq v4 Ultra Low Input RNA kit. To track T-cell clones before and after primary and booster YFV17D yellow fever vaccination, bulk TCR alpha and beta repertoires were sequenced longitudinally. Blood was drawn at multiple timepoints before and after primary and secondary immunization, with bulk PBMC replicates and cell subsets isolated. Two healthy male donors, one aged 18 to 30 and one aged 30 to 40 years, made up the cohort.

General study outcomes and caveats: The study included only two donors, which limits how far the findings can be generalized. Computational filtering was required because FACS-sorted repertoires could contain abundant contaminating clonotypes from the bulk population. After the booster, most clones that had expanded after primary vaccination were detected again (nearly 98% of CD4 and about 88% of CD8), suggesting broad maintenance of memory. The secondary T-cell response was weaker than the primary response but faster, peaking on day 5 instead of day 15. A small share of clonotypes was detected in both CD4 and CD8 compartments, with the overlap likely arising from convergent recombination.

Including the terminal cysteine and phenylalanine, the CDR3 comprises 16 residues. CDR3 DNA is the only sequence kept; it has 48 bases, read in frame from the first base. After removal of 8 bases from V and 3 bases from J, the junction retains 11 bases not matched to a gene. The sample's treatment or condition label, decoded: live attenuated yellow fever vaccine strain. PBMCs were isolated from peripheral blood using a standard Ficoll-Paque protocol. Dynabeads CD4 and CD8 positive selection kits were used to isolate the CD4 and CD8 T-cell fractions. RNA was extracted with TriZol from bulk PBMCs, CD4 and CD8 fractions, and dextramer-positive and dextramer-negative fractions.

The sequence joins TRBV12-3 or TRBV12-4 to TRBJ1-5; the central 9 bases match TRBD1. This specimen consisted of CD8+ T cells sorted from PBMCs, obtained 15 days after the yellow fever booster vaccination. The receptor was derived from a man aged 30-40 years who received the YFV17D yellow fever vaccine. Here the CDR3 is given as CASSLAGTGSNQPQHF. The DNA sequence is TGTGCCAGCTCACTCGCCGGGACAGGGTCCAATCAGCCCCAGCATTTT.